This passage covers 26 T cell receptor beta chains from one sample sequenced in a study of T cell responses to AZD1222 COVID-19 vaccine. Only in-frame clones appear in the TCRdb table, and some are missing; sequencing was by immunoSEQ multiplex PCR. The sample has some 190,000 clones, about 90% seen once; the top ten hold roughly 2%. Specimen: peripheral blood, collected 28 days after the second AZD1222 dose. The source of these receptors is an adult who received the AZD1222 COVID-19 vaccine.

The V gene is TRBV11-3, the J gene TRBJ1-1, with D perhaps TRBD1 (6 bases). The V gene's germline CDR1 is SGHNT and CDR2 YENEEA. Trimming shortened V by 5 bases and J by 5 bases, and 21 bases separated the two germline ends. This CDR3 is 16 amino acids long. Here the CDR3 DNA reads TGTGCCAGCAGCCGAACAGGGAAATTGCGACTGACTGAAGCTTTCTTT. Translating it yields CASSRTGKLRLTEAFF.

This chain links TRBV6-5 with TRBJ2-7; 11 bases map to TRBD1. The CDR3 length is 14 residues. Germline CDR1 and CDR2: MNHEY and SVGAGI. The J segment lost 6 bases and the V segment lost 5 bases, leaving 6 bases of the junction unmatched. CDR3: CASSRDRGGGEQYF. For the CDR3, the DNA is TGTGCCAGCAGTCGGGACAGGGGGGGTGGCGAGCAGTACTTC.

The chain couples TRBV5-1 to TRBJ2-3, with TRBD2 identical over 7 bases. This CDR3 is built from 13 residues. Unmatched junction bases numbered 6, after V lost 3 bases and J lost 8 bases. The germline V gene has CDR1 SGHRS and CDR2 YFSETQ. The CDR3 spells CASSSAGMGTQYF. The CDR3 nucleotides read TGCGCCAGCAGCTCAGCGGGGATGGGTACGCAGTATTTT.

The V call is TRBV5-1, the J call TRBJ2-5, with 10 bases fitting TRBD1. The CDR3 loop spans 14 amino acids. Looked up from germline, CDR1 is SGHRS and CDR2 is YFSETQ. The junction had 1 base not matched to a gene; V was cut back by 3 bases and J by 2 bases. CDR3 sequence (DNA): TGCGCCAGCAGCTGGACAGGGGGTCAAGAGACCCAGTACTTC. It is translated as CASSWTGGQETQYF.

The V call is TRBV6-6, the J call TRBJ1-1; the D gene is possibly TRBD1 (5 bases). Germline V CDR1 and CDR2: MNHNY, SVGAGI (reference sequence). The CDR3 extends over 12 amino acids. V lost 6 bases, J lost 1 base, and 6 bases lay in between. CDR3 sequence reads: CASSGQNTEAFF. CDR3 DNA: TGTGCCAGCAGCGGACAGAACACTGAAGCTTTCTTT.

The chain is built from TRBV6-5 and TRBJ2-3, with TRBD2 identical over 7 bases. Germline-derived CDR1 and CDR2 are MNHEY and SVGAGI. V was pared by 8 bases and J by 2 bases, with 10 bases of the junction left unmatched. The CDR3 runs to 15 residues. The CDR3 loop is CASSARLADTDTQYF. The CDR3 DNA sequence: TGTGCCAGCTCCGCCCGGCTAGCGGACACAGATACGCAGTATTTT.

This clone was recorded only once. The chain carries TRBV14 and TRBJ2-3, with 9 positions matching TRBD2. Germline assignment: CDR1 SGHDN and CDR2 FVKESK. V shed 1 base and J 1 base; nucleotides not matched to a gene: 0. The CDR3 loop spans 15 amino acids. The CDR3 DNA is TGTGCCAGCAGCCAAGGGACTAGCGGCACAGATACGCAGTATTTT. It translates to CASSQGTSGTDTQYF.

The V call is TRBV23-1, the J call TRBJ2-2; tentative D call: TRBD1 (5 bases). TRBV23-1 is an open reading frame, and its role is uncertain. The CDR3 consists of 16 residues. The V end was cut by 6 bases, the J end by 0 bases, with 14 bases between. The CDR3 is CASSPDSSPNTGELFF. The CDR3, as DNA: TGCGCCAGCAGCCCCGACAGTTCACCGAACACCGGGGAGCTGTTTTTT.

This sequence joins TRBV3-1 (or the pseudogene TRBV3-2) and TRBJ2-2; 10 bases map to TRBD2. The germline gives CDR1 LGHDT, CDR2 YNNKEL (reference sequence). CDR3 length: 18 residues. J was trimmed by 6 bases and V by 0 bases; bases with no gene match: 10. The CDR3 loop is CASSQDWRLAGWAGELFF. DNA of the CDR3: TGTGCCAGCAGCCAAGATTGGAGACTAGCGGGTTGGGCCGGGGAGCTGTTTTTT.

The rearrangement links TRBV18 to TRBJ2-3; 13 nucleotides line up with TRBD2. The ends lost 3 bases at V and 2 bases at J; junction bases unmatched: 11. This CDR3 contains 19 residues. The germline CDR1 and CDR2 sequences are KGHSH and LQKENI. The CDR3 region has the DNA TGTGCCAGCTCACCGCTAACTAGCGGGGGGGCAGGATCCACAGATACGCAGTATTTT. The encoded protein is CASSPLTSGGAGSTDTQYF.

This chain links TRBV30 with TRBJ2-4; 9 nucleotides align to TRBD1. V was clipped by 7 bases and J by 9 bases; unmatched bases: 7. Germline lookup yields CDR1 GTSNPN and CDR2 SVGIG (reference sequence). The CDR3 runs 12 residues. The CDR3: CALGTGSGIQYF. CDR3 in DNA: TGTGCCTTAGGGACAGGGTCTGGCATTCAGTACTTC. Full variable domain (remainder filled in from reference TRBV30 and TRBJ2-4): SQTIHQWPATLVQPVGSPLSLECTVEGTSNPNLYWYRQAAGRGLQLLFYSVGIGQISSEVPQNLSASRPQDRQFILSSKKLLLSDSGFYLCALGTGSGIQYFGAGTRLSVL.

The chain couples TRBV7-9 to TRBJ2-1; 9 bases match TRBD1. This CDR3 contains 14 residues. The germline gives CDR1 SEHNR, CDR2 FQNEAQ (reference sequence). The V and J ends lost 5 bases and 7 bases, in that order; junction bases with no gene match: 6. Here the CDR3 reads CASSLDRGSNEQFF. CDR3 coding DNA: TGTGCCAGCAGCCTGGACAGGGGAAGTAATGAGCAGTTCTTC.

In DNA form, the CDR3 reads TGTGCCAGCAGCCAAGATATAAAGCCGGTGGCTTTCTTT. It is translated as CASSQDIKPVAFF. The V and J genes are TRBV3-1 (or the pseudogene TRBV3-2) and TRBJ1-1; D gene uncertain. Germline loops: CDR1 LGHDT, CDR2 YNNKEL (reference sequence). Trimming stripped 0 bases from V and 11 bases from J, with 13 bases between. The CDR3 runs 13 residues.

The chain links TRBV30 to TRBJ2-1, with TRBD2 matching 7 bases. This CDR3 has 12 amino acids. The germline V gene encodes CDR1 GTSNPN and CDR2 SVGIG (reference sequence). V trimming: 3 bases; J trimming: 8 bases; junction bases outside the gene matches: 4. The CDR3 region is CAWRDSGYEQFF. The CDR3 region has the DNA TGTGCCTGGAGAGATAGCGGGTATGAGCAGTTCTTC.

The gene calls are TRBV27 and TRBJ2-5; TRBD1 is a possible D gene (6 bases). V dropped 5 bases and J dropped 2 bases, with 9 bases sitting between them. The CDR3 is 13 residues long. The V gene's germline CDR1 is MNHEY and CDR2 SMNVEV (reference sequence). The CDR3 protein is CASSTQGQETQYF. The CDR3 nucleotides read TGTGCCAGCAGTACACAGGGACAAGAGACCCAGTACTTC.

This chain connects TRBV7-3 to TRBJ2-1; D is ambiguous. The germline V gene has CDR1 SGHTA and CDR2 FQGTGA. The CDR3 extends over 13 amino acids. The ends were cut back, 3 bases at V and 8 bases at J, with 11 bases in the middle. In DNA, the CDR3 is TGTGCCAGCAGCTTGAGTCAGATCGATGAGCAGTTCTTC. It is translated as CASSLSQIDEQFF. The variable domain in full, completed from reference TRBV7-3 and TRBJ2-1, reads GAGVSQTPSNKVTEKGKYVELRCDPISGHTALYWYRQSLGQGPEFLIYFQGTGAADDSGLPNDRFFAVRPEGSVSTLKIQRTERGDSAVYLCASSLSQIDEQFFGPGTRLTVL.

V usage is TRBV5-1 and J usage is TRBJ2-2; weak D call: TRBD1 (5 bases). V lost 4 bases, J lost 1 base, and 11 bases lay in between. Germline CDR1 reads SGHRS; CDR2 reads YFSETQ. The CDR3 length is 15 residues. The CDR3 nucleotides are TGCGCCAGCAGCGCCTCCGGACAGAACACCGGGGAGCTGTTTTTT. Translating gives CASSASGQNTGELFF.

This chain links TRBV30 with TRBJ2-1; D remains unclear. The CDR3 runs 15 residues. Trimming took 0 bases from V and 4 from J, leaving 13 bases between them. Germline CDR1 reads GTSNPN; CDR2 reads SVGIG (reference sequence). Written as DNA, the CDR3 is TGTGCCTGGAGTGTAACCAATGGGCCTTACAATGAGCAGTTCTTC. The encoded protein is CAWSVTNGPYNEQFF. Filled out from reference TRBV30 and TRBJ2-1, the complete variable domain reads SQTIHQWPATLVQPVGSPLSLECTVEGTSNPNLYWYRQAAGRGLQLLFYSVGIGQISSEVPQNLSASRPQDRQFILSSKKLLLSDSGFYLCAWSVTNGPYNEQFFGPGTRLTVL.

The rearrangement uses TRBV28 and TRBJ1-2, with D tentatively TRBD1 (5 bases). The germline gives CDR1 MDHEN, CDR2 SYDVKM. With 3 bases removed from V and 3 bases from J, the gap between germline ends came to 8 bases. This CDR3 region has 13 residues. The CDR3: CASSLTTDYGYTF. CDR3 bases: TGTGCCAGCAGTTTGACGACAGACTATGGCTACACCTTC.

The rearrangement joins TRBV29-1 to TRBJ1-2, with TRBD1 matching 9 bases. Germline V gene sequence: CDR1 SQVTM, CDR2 ANQGSEA. Unmatched junction bases numbered 6, after V lost 6 bases and J lost 4 bases. The CDR3 is made up of 13 amino acids. The CDR3 DNA follows: TGCAGCGTAGACAGGGGGGGAGCCTATGGCTACACCTTC. Translating it yields CSVDRGGAYGYTF. Based on the CDR3 plus reference TRBV29-1 and TRBJ1-2, the full variable domain is SAVISQKPSRDICQRGTSLTIQCQVDSQVTMMFWYRQQPGQSLTLIATANQGSEATYESGFVIDKFPISRPNLTFSTLTVSNMSPEDSSIYLCSVDRGGAYGYTFGSGTRLTVV.

The chain couples TRBV4-3 to TRBJ1-3, with D unclear. The CDR3 covers 16 residues. V lost 0 bases to trimming and J lost 4 bases, with 13 bases between them. Per the germline V gene, CDR1 is LGHNA and CDR2 is YSLEER. The CDR3 DNA sequence: TGCGCCAGCAGCCAAGATTTTGGGGTGTCAGGAAACACCATATATTTT. Translating gives CASSQDFGVSGNTIYF.

V and J are TRBV27 and TRBJ1-2, with 9 bases lining up with TRBD1. Germline V gene lookup returns CDR1 MNHEY and CDR2 SMNVEV (reference sequence). This CDR3 contains 14 residues. J was trimmed by 8 bases and V by 2 bases; bases with no gene match: 6. CDR3 coding DNA: TGTGCCAGCAGTTTAAGGACAGGGGTATTAGGCTACACCTTC. This translates into CASSLRTGVLGYTF.

The chain links TRBV5-6 to TRBJ2-3, with 11 bases fitting TRBD1. V lost 5 bases to trimming and J lost 2 bases; unmatched junction nucleotides: 7. Germline values: CDR1 SGHDT, CDR2 YYEEEE. CDR3 length: 16 residues. The CDR3 reads CASRTGTGGITDTQYF. The CDR3, as DNA: TGTGCCAGCAGGACCGGGACAGGGGGGATCACAGATACGCAGTATTTT.

CDR3 in amino acids: CASSLPGSPYEQYF. The DNA for the CDR3 is TGTGCCAGCAGCTTACCTGGGAGCCCCTACGAGCAGTACTTC. The chain carries TRBV7-6 and TRBJ2-7; D possibly corresponds to TRBD2 (5 bases). Germline CDR1 is SGHVS and CDR2 is FNYEAQ. This CDR3 region has 14 residues. V was shortened by 2 bases and J by 2 bases, with 10 bases between the two germline ends.

This chain connects TRBV18 to TRBJ2-1, with TRBD1 matching over 9 bases. V trimming: 3 bases; J trimming: 7 bases; junction bases outside the gene matches: 10. This CDR3 comprises 16 residues. Germline-derived CDR1 and CDR2 are KGHSH and LQKENI. CDR3 coding DNA: TGTGCCAGCTCACCCGGGACAGGGAGTTTTCATAATGAGCAGTTCTTC. Translating gives CASSPGTGSFHNEQFF. The variable domain in full, completed from reference TRBV18 and TRBJ2-1, reads NAGVMQNPRHLVRRRGQEARLRCSPMKGHSHVYWYRQLPEEGLKFMVYLQKENIIDESGMPKERFSAEFPKEGPSILRIQQVVRGDSAAYFCASSPGTGSFHNEQFFGPGTRLTVL.

The chain combines TRBV18 with TRBJ1-6; 8 nucleotides match TRBD1. The CDR3 has 15 residues. The germline V gene has CDR1 KGHSH and CDR2 LQKENI. V lost 3 bases, J lost 12 bases, and 10 bases stayed unmatched. CDR3 bases: TGTGCCAGCTCACCCGCTACAGGGGGAGGAGAACCCCTCCACTTT. Translated: CASSPATGGGEPLHF.